Listed below are T cell receptor beta chains from one sample, sequenced in a study of technical replicates of blood from a few donors. Sequenced by immunoSEQ multiplex PCR; TCRdb stores in-frame clones only, minus some. Here the sample spans about 44,000 clones, 96% being singletons. Specimen: T cells isolated from PBMCs. These receptors all stem from a human donor in good health. Both conserved end residues are part of each CDR3. A D gene is named only where the DNA matches it firmly. Some rows mark clone size as missing; the rest say once, few, many or name a class of expanded clone.

cdr3_aa cdr3_nt clone_size v_call d_call j_call
CASTIGGGTQYF TGTGCCAGCACCATAGGGGGGGGTACGCAGTATTTT . TRBV11-1 . TRBJ2-3
CASNGQGGEKLFF TGTGCCAGCAATGGACAGGGTGGAGAAAAACTGTTTTTT once TRBV6-1 TRBD1 TRBJ1-4
CASSADRGQKDTQYF TGTGCCAGCAGTGCGGACAGGGGGCAAAAGGATACGCAGTATTTT . TRBV2 TRBD1 TRBJ2-3
CASSQDNSGSDSSYEQYF TGCGCCAGCAGCCAAGATAATAGCGGGAGTGATAGCTCCTACGAGCAGTACTTC . TRBV4-1 TRBD2 TRBJ2-7
CASTGEGLRHEQYF TGTGCCAGCACGGGGGAGGGGCTTAGGCACGAGCAGTACTTC . TRBV28 TRBD2 TRBJ2-7
CASSVSGSSYNEQFF TGTGCCAGCAGCGTAAGCGGGAGCTCCTACAATGAGCAGTTCTTC . TRBV9 TRBD2 TRBJ2-1
CASSYSGRASYEQYF TGTGCCAGCAGCTACAGCGGGAGGGCCTCCTACGAGCAGTACTTC once TRBV5-4 TRBD2 TRBJ2-7
CASSEMTSTDTQYF TGTGCCAGCAGTGAAATGACTAGCACAGATACGCAGTATTTT . TRBV2 . TRBJ2-3
CSVRAGFEQYF TGCAGCGTCCGAGCAGGTTTCGAGCAGTACTTC once TRBV29-1 . TRBJ2-7
CASSFSSGLGQPQHF TGCGCCAGCAGCTTTTCTTCAGGGTTGGGGCAGCCCCAGCATTTT . TRBV5-1 . TRBJ1-5
CASIYEKLFF TGTGCCAGCATATATGAAAAACTGTTTTTT . TRBV6-4 . TRBJ1-4
CASSETGNTIYF TGTGCCAGTTCAGAAACTGGAAACACCATATATTTT . TRBV19 . TRBJ1-3
CASSFSTEAFF TGTGCCAGCAGCTTTAGCACTGAAGCTTTCTTT . TRBV5-5 . TRBJ1-1
CASSSAGTDLTDTQYF TGTGCCAGCAGCTCAGCAGGGACAGACCTTACAGATACGCAGTATTTT . TRBV7-3 TRBD1 TRBJ2-3
CASRGLSNYGYTF TGTGCCAGTAGGGGACTTTCTAACTATGGCTACACCTTC . TRBV19 . TRBJ1-2
CASSLGQVFNSNEKLFF TGTGCCAGCAGCTTAGGACAGGTTTTTAATTCGAATGAAAAACTGTTTTTT . TRBV7-9 . TRBJ1-4
CASSLEGVRGTGELFF TGCGCCAGCAGCTTGGAAGGGGTCAGGGGTACCGGGGAGCTGTTTTTT . TRBV5-1 . TRBJ2-2
CASSLDRAESNQPQHF TGTGCCAGCAGTTTAGACAGGGCGGAGAGCAATCAGCCCCAGCATTTT . TRBV27 TRBD1 TRBJ1-5
CASSLQGLAAIYEQYF TGTGCCAGCAGCCTGCAGGGACTAGCGGCTATCTACGAGCAGTACTTC . TRBV11-2 TRBD2 TRBJ2-7
CASSLGLRDSQYF TGTGCCAGCAGCTTGGGACTACGGGACTCTCAGTACTTC . TRBV5-6 . TRBJ2-4
CASSQDIGGAQRYEQYF TGCGCCAGCAGCCAAGATATTGGGGGGGCGCAAAGGTACGAGCAGTACTTC . TRBV4-1 . TRBJ2-7
CASSAILGQVYGYTF TGTGCCAGCAGTGCTATCCTTGGACAGGTCTATGGCTACACCTTC . TRBV27 TRBD1 TRBJ1-2
CASSQTAEVSYEQYF TGCGCCAGCAGCCAAACAGCGGAGGTCTCCTACGAGCAGTACTTC . TRBV4-3 . TRBJ2-7
CASSLQGTYGYTF TGTGCCAGCAGCCTACAGGGGACCTATGGCTACACCTTC . TRBV11-2 TRBD1 TRBJ1-2
CASSVARGSNNEQFF TGTGCCAGCAGCGTAGCTCGGGGGAGCAACAATGAGCAGTTCTTC . TRBV9 . TRBJ2-1
CASSFGTGVQPQHF TGTGCCAGCAGCTTCGGGACAGGGGTTCAGCCCCAGCATTTT . TRBV5-6 TRBD1 TRBJ1-5
CASSLKEGIHLIFNYGYTF TGTGCCAGCAGTTTAAAGGAGGGTATACACTTGATTTTTAACTATGGCTACACCTTC . TRBV28 . TRBJ1-2
CASSLRGLGDTQYF TGTGCCAGCAGCTTGAGAGGACTGGGGGATACGCAGTATTTT . TRBV11-2 . TRBJ2-3
CASSLTGQEKVYGYTF TGTGCCAGCAGCTTAACCGGACAGGAAAAAGTCTATGGCTACACCTTC . TRBV13 TRBD1 TRBJ1-2
CSARTGEPYEQYF TGCAGCGCCAGGACAGGGGAACCCTACGAGCAGTACTTC once TRBV29-1 TRBD1 TRBJ2-7
CASSQVPAGGSTDTQYF TGCGCCAGCAGCCAAGTTCCAGCGGGGGGAAGCACAGATACGCAGTATTTT . TRBV4-3 TRBD2 TRBJ2-3
CAISSFDEQYF TGTGCCATCAGTTCCTTCGACGAGCAGTACTTC . TRBV10-3 . TRBJ2-7
CASSVLIPGQGPEDTQYF TGTGCCAGCAGCGTACTTATTCCGGGACAGGGACCAGAAGATACGCAGTATTTT . TRBV7-6 TRBD1 TRBJ2-3
CASSLGPSNYGYTF TGTGCCAGCAGTTTGGGGCCTTCTAACTATGGCTACACCTTC . TRBV28 . TRBJ1-2
CASSDPGHYNEQFF TGTGCCAGCAGTGACCCAGGGCACTACAATGAGCAGTTCTTC . TRBV25-1 . TRBJ2-1
CASSQGTGSTEAFF TGCGCCAGCAGCCAAGGCACAGGGAGCACTGAAGCTTTCTTT . TRBV4-1 . TRBJ1-1
CAWTHNRGLAGDTQYF TGTGCCTGGACTCATAACAGGGGACTAGCGGGAGATACGCAGTATTTT . TRBV30 TRBD2 TRBJ2-3
CASSYSILAGGDEQFF TGTGCCAGCAGTTACTCTATCCTAGCGGGAGGCGATGAGCAGTTCTTC . TRBV6-6 TRBD2 TRBJ2-1
CSVERGQGGNEQYF TGCAGCGTTGAACGGGGACAGGGTGGCAACGAGCAGTACTTC . TRBV29-1 TRBD1 TRBJ2-7